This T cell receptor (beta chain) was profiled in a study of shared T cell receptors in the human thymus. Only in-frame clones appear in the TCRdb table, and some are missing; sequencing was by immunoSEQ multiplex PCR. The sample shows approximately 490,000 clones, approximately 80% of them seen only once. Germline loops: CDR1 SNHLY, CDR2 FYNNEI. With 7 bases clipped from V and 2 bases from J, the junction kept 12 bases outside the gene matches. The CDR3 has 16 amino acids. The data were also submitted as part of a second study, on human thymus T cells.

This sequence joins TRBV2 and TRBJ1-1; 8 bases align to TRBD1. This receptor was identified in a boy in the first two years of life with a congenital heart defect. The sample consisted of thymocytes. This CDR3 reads CASTKTTGANNTEAFF. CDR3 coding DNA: TGTGCCAGCACCAAGACGACAGGGGCAAATAACACTGAAGCTTTCTTT.